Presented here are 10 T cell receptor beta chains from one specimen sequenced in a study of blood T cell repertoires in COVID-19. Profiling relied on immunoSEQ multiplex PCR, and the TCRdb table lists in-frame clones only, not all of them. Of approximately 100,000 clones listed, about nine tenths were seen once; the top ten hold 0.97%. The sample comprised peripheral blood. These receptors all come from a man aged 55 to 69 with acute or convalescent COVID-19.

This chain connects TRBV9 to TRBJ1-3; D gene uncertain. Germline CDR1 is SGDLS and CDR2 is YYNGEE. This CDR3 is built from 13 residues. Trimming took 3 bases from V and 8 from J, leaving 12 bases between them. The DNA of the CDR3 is TGTGCCAGCAGCGGACTTCCGAGAGACACCATATATTTT. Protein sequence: CASSGLPRDTIYF.

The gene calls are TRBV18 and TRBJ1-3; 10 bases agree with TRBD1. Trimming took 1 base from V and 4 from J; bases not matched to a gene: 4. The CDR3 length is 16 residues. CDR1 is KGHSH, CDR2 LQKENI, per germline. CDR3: CASSPRTGGEGNTIYF. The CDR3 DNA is TGTGCCAGCTCACCACGGACAGGGGGTGAAGGAAACACCATATATTTT.

CDR3 in DNA: TGTGCCAGCAGCCAAGTTAGGGGCGGAAGCAATCAGCCCCAGCATTTT. This gives the protein CASSQVRGGSNQPQHF. The chain employs TRBV4-2 and TRBJ1-5, with a tentative D call TRBD1 (5 bases). Germline lookup yields CDR1 LGHNA and CDR2 YNFKEQ. The CDR3 runs to 16 residues. V dropped 1 base and J dropped 1 base, with 11 bases sitting between them.

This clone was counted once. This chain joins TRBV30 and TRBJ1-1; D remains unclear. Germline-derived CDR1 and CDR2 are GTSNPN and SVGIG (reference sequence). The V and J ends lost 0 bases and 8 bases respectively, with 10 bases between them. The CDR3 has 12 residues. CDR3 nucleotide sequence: TGTGCCTGGAGTGTGATCTTCGGGGAAGCTTTCTTT. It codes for CAWSVIFGEAFF.

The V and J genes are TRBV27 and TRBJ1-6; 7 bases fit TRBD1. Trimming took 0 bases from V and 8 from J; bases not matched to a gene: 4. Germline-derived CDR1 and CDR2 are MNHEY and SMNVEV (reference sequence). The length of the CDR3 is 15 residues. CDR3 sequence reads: CASSLSDRADSPLHF. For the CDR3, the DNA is TGTGCCAGCAGTTTATCCGACAGGGCGGATTCACCCCTCCACTTT.

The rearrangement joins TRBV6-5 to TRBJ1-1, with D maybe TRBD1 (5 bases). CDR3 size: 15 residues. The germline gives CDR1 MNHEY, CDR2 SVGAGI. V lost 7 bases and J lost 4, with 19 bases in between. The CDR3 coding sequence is TGTGCCAGCATCCACCGGGGGTCGCGGAGCACTGAAGCTTTCTTT. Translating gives CASIHRGSRSTEAFF.

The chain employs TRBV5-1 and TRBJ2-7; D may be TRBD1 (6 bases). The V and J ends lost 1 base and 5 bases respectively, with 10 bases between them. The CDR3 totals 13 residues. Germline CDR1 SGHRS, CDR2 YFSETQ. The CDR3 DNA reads TGCGCCAGCAGCTTGACAGGGACCCACGAGCAGTACTTC. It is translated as CASSLTGTHEQYF.

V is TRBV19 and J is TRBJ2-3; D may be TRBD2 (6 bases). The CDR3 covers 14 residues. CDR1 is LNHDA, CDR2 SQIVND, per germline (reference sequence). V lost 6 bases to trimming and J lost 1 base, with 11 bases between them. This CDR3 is CASSLGGGTDTQYF. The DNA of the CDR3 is TGTGCCAGTAGCCTGGGGGGTGGCACAGATACGCAGTATTTT.

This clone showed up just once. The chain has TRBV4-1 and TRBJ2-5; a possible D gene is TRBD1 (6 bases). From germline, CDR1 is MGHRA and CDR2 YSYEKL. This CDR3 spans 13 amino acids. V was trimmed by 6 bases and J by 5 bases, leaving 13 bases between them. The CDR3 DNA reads TGCGCCAGCAGTCTCCAGGGGCTGGAGACCCAGTACTTC. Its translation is CASSLQGLETQYF.

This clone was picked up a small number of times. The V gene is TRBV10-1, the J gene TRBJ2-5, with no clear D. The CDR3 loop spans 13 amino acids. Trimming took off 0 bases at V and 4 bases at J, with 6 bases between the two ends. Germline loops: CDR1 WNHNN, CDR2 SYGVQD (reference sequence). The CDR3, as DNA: TGCGCCAGCAGTGAGTCCCCGGGAGAGACCCAGTACTTC. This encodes CASSESPGETQYF.